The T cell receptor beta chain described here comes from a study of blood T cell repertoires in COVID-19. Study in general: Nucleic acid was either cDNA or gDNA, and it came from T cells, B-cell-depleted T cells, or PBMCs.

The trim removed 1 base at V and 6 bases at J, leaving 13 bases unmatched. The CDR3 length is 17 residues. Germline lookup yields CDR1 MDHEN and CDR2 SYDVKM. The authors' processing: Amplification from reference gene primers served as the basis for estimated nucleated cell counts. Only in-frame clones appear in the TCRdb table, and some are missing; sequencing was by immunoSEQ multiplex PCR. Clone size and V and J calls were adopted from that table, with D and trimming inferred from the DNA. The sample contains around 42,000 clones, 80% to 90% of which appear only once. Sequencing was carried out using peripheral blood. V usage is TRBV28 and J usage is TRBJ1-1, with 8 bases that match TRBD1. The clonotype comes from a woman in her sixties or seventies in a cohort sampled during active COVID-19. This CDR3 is CASSLSVRTGWAAEAFF. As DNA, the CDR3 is TGTGCCAGCAGTTTATCCGTACGGACAGGGTGGGCGGCTGAAGCTTTCTTT.